This TCR beta chain was identified during a study of blood T cells in healthy people across ages. A sample-barcoded 5' primer and a J-beta primer mix were used in a second PCR of roughly 7 to 11 cycles. Using its own MiXCR run on the 5' RACE reads, TCRdb lists one record per CDR3 protein. The sample has 600,000 or so distinct CDR3 sequences, around 21% seen once. This clonotype is a singleton in its sample. This CDR3 is built from 12 residues. With 2 bases removed from V and 7 bases from J, the gap between germline ends came to 11 bases. Germline CDR1 and CDR2: DFQATT and SNEGSKA (reference sequence).

The sequence came from a man between 65 and 85 years old in good health. The chain joins TRBV20-1 to TRBJ1-2; no clear D gene. Sequencing was done on a sample of blood. The CDR3 spells CSARSASGGYTF. The CDR3 coding sequence is TGCAGTGCTAGATCTGCTTCGGGTGGCTACACCTTC.